This TCR beta chain is from a study of blood T cell repertoires in COVID-19. Study information: In each case, the material was cDNA or gDNA derived from T cells, B-cell-depleted T cells, or PBMCs.

Germline CDR1 and CDR2: SGHVS and FQNEAQ. V shed 2 bases and J shed 5 bases, with 7 bases lying between them. There are 12 residues in the CDR3. Authors' analysis steps: Reference gene primers were amplified, and this amplification served to estimate nucleated cell counts. Clones were read by immunoSEQ multiplex PCR, and TCRdb kept only the in-frame ones, dropping some. V and J calls and clone size are as listed in that table; D and trimming were resolved from the DNA. Of 220,000 or so clones detected, just under 85% appear once; the ten largest clones hold under 2%. The receptor was isolated from an elderly woman with acute or convalescent COVID-19. The specimen was peripheral blood. The chain recombines TRBV7-8 with TRBJ2-7; a possible D gene is TRBD1 (6 bases). CDR3 region: CASSLRGNEQYF. The CDR3 bases are TGTGCCAGCAGCTTAAGGGGGAACGAGCAGTACTTC.